This TCR beta chain stems from a study of Ad26.COV2.S vaccination and SARS-CoV-2 variants. Study-level information: Donor was assigned to the Ad26.COV2.S arm of trial COV1001. Study conclusions and caveats: The TCR breadth and depth analyses may have understated or missed part of the total T cell responses.

Using immunoSEQ multiplex PCR, the repertoire was profiled, and TCRdb retains in-frame clones only, with some absent. In the table there are 360,000 or so clones, around 87% of which are singletons. The treatment is: some 20 received Ad26.COV2.S at low or high dose, single or two shots; about 5 received placebo; per-sample allocation not given. Repertoires come from day 63 after the first vaccine or placebo injection. Based in Boston, the donor was an adult of 18-55 years. This clone showed up just once. The antigen is not known. The receptor was derived from a person between 18 and 59 years old who received the Ad26.COV2.S COVID-19 vaccine or a placebo. The specimen was peripheral blood, collected in a trial of Ad26.COV2.S vaccine versus placebo.

CDR3 in DNA: TGTGCCAGCAGCGTTACACCGGGGGGGCTATCAACCGGGGAGCTGTTTTTT. This encodes CASSVTPGGLSTGELFF. This chain joins TRBV9 and TRBJ2-2; TRBD2 matches 8 bases. Germline V gene data show CDR1 as SGDLS and CDR2 as YYNGEE. Germline trimming cut 2 bases from V and 5 bases from J; bases unmatched to any gene: 11. The CDR3 contains 17 residues.